Reported below is one T cell receptor beta chain. The method was immunoSEQ multiplex PCR; TCRdb's version includes in-frame clones alone and lacks a portion of them. The sample records fewer than 20,000 clones, more than 70% being singletons. The data were obtained in a study of blood T cell repertoires in COVID-19. Trimming cost V 0 bases and J 8 bases, with 5 bases left between them. In germline, CDR1 is MNHEY, CDR2 SMNVEV (reference sequence). The CDR3 totals 13 residues. This sequence joins TRBV27 and TRBJ1-6; the D gene is possibly TRBD1 (5 bases). The TCR comes from a man in his forties with active COVID-19. The specimen was peripheral blood. CDR3 in DNA: TGTGCCAGCAGTTTATCAGGGGATTCACCCCTCCACTTT. This codes for CASSLSGDSPLHF.